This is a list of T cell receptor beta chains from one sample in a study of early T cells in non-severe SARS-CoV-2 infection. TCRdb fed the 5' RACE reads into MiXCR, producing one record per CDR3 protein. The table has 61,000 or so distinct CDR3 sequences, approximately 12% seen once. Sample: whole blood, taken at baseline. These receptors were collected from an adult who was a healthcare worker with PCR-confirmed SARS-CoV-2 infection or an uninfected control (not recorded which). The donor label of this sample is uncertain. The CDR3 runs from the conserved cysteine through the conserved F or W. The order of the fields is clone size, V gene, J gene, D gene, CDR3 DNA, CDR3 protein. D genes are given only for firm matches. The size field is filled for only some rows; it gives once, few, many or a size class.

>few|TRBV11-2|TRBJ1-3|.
TGTGCCAGCAGCTTAGACTCTGTTTCTGGAAACACCATATATTTT
CASSLDSVSGNTIYF
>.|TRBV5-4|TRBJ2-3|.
TGTGCCAGCAGCTCCCGAGGGGGGAGCCTTAACACAGATACGCAGTATTTT
CASSSRGGSLNTDTQYF
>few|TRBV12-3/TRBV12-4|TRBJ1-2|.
TGTGCCAGCAGTTTCGTTGTCGGCTACACCTTC
CASSFVVGYTF
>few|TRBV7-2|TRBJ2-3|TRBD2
TGTGCCAGCAGCCCCCGGACAGGCGGGGGGGCTCGGGATACGCAGTATTTT
CASSPRTGGGARDTQYF
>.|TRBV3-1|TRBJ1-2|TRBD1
TGTGCCAGCGCAAGGGACAGCTATGGCTACACCTTC
CASARDSYGYTF
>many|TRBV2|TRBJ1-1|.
TGTGCCAGCAGCCGAACCGGAGCATCCACTGAAGCTTTCTTT
CASSRTGASTEAFF
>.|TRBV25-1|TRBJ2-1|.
TGTGCCAGCAGTGACGACAGAGTGGCCCCCTGGAGCCCTAGGAGTGAGCAGTTCTTC
CASSDDRVAPWSPRSEQFF
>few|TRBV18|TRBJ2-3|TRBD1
TGTGCCAGCTCACCCGCCGGACAGGGCGTGGATACGCAGTATTTT
CASSPAGQGVDTQYF
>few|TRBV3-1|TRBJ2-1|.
TGTGCCAGCAGCCAAGCTGCCCACAATGAGCAGTTCTTC
CASSQAAHNEQFF
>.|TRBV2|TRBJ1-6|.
TGTGCCAGCAGTGATGCAGGGTCCTATAATTCACCCCTCCACTTT
CASSDAGSYNSPLHF
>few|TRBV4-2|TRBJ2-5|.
TGTGCCAGCAGCCCCAGACTACTCCAAGAGACCCAGTACTTC
CASSPRLLQETQYF
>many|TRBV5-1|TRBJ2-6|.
TGCGCCAGCAGCTTATTCGAGGTGGGCTCTGGGGCCAACGTCCTGACTTTC
CASSLFEVGSGANVLTF
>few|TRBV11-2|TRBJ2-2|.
TGTGCCAGCAGCTCCGGCAGGGCATCCGGGGAGCTGTTTTTT
CASSSGRASGELFF
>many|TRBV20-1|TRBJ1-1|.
TGCAGTGCTAGAGATCTAGCGGAGACTTTCTTT
CSARDLAETFF
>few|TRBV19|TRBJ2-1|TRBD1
TGTGCCAGTAGTATAGTCGGCAGGGGGCCTAGGGATGAGCAGTTCTTC
CASSIVGRGPRDEQFF
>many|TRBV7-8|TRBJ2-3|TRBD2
TGTGCCAGCAGCTTACTAGCGGGGGGACCCACAGATACGCAGTATTTT
CASSLLAGGPTDTQYF